This is a list of T cell receptor beta chains from one sample in a study of CD8+ T cells in alopecia areata. Some clones are missing from TCRdb's copy, which holds only in-frame ones; the method was immunoSEQ multiplex PCR. The data show 130,000 to 150,000 clones, 47% seen once. Sequenced: CD4+ T cells sorted from blood. All receptors come from a human donor with alopecia areata. Each CDR3 is given with its conserved first and last residue. The order of the fields is V gene, clone size, D gene, J gene, CDR3 protein, CDR3 DNA. The D gene is left open where the match is weak. Size values are once, few and many counts, or a class for expanded clones, and some rows have none.

>TRBV5-6|NA|NA|TRBJ2-7
CASSLGPKYEQYF
TGTGCCAGCAGCTTGGGGCCTAAGTACGAGCAGTACTTC
>TRBV4-1|NA|NA|TRBJ1-2
CASSQALGQKYGYTF
TGCGCCAGCAGCCAAGCCCTCGGACAGAAGTATGGCTACACCTTC
>TRBV27|NA|NA|TRBJ1-1
CASSLFGWGTEAFF
TGTGCCAGCAGTTTGTTCGGCTGGGGCACTGAAGCTTTCTTT
>TRBV6-5|NA|TRBD1|TRBJ2-1
CASSYQTPRGPNEQFF
TGTGCCAGCAGTTATCAGACTCCCAGGGGGCCCAATGAGCAGTTCTTC
>TRBV29-1|NA|NA|TRBJ2-5
CSVGQGGRETQYF
TGCAGCGTAGGACAGGGAGGGAGGGAGACCCAGTACTTC
>TRBV4-2|few|TRBD2|TRBJ2-1
CASSQGLAGGGSEQFF
TGTGCCAGCAGCCAAGGGCTAGCGGGAGGTGGGTCTGAGCAGTTCTTC
>TRBV7-9|few|NA|TRBJ2-1
CASSLLDEQFF
TGTGCCAGCAGCTTGCTCGATGAGCAGTTCTTC
>TRBV19|NA|NA|TRBJ2-4
CASSMDREKIQYF
TGTGCCAGTAGTATGGACCGGGAAAAGATTCAGTACTTC
>TRBV9|NA|NA|TRBJ2-1
CASSVQAPSYNEQFF
TGTGCCAGCAGCGTGCAGGCGCCAAGCTACAATGAGCAGTTCTTC
>TRBV7-9|few|NA|TRBJ1-2
CASSSRVYGYGYTF
TGTGCCAGCAGCTCCAGGGTGTACGGCTATGGCTACACCTTC
>TRBV5-1|few|TRBD1|TRBJ2-7
CASSEGTGGPREQYF
TGCGCCAGCAGCGAAGGGACAGGTGGGCCTAGGGAGCAGTACTTC
>TRBV29-1|few|TRBD2|TRBJ2-7
CSVLGTSGAYEQYF
TGCAGCGTTCTGGGGACTAGCGGGGCCTACGAGCAGTACTTC
>TRBV5-4|few|TRBD2|TRBJ2-1
CASSLVLREGYEQFF
TGTGCCAGCAGCTTGGTTCTGCGGGAGGGGTATGAGCAGTTCTTC
>TRBV30|NA|TRBD1|TRBJ2-7
CASLTGASEQYF
TGTGCCTCCCTGACAGGGGCGAGCGAGCAGTACTTC
>TRBV28|NA|NA|TRBJ1-5
CASSRFQPQHF
TGTGCCAGCAGTCGGTTTCAGCCCCAGCATTTT
>TRBV6-5|few|NA|TRBJ2-3
CASSQWGTQYF
TGTGCCTCAAGCCAATGGGGGACGCAGTATTTT
>TRBV7-9|few|TRBD1|TRBJ2-1
CASSPQPGQSFNEQFF
TGTGCCAGCAGCCCGCAACCGGGACAGTCATTCAATGAGCAGTTCTTC
>TRBV27|NA|NA|TRBJ1-1
CASRKKQGTEAFF
TGTGCCAGCAGGAAAAAACAGGGAACTGAAGCTTTCTTT
>TRBV11-1|NA|NA|TRBJ2-5
CASTQGREGTQYF
TGTGCCAGCACCCAGGGCAGGGAAGGGACCCAGTACTTC
>TRBV2|NA|NA|TRBJ1-1
CASSPPGSRVNTEAFF
TGTGCCAGCAGCCCACCGGGCAGCCGAGTGAACACTGAAGCTTTCTTT
>TRBV29-1|few|NA|TRBJ2-1
CSVEDYYGSYNEQFF
TGCAGCGTTGAAGATTATTACGGATCCTACAATGAGCAGTTCTTC
>TRBV29-1|NA|TRBD1|TRBJ2-7
CSVRQDRDQQYF
TGCAGCGTCCGACAGGACAGGGATCAGCAGTACTTC
>TRBV7-9|NA|NA|TRBJ2-6
CASSLAGEGPGANVLTF
TGTGCCAGCAGCTTGGCAGGGGAGGGTCCCGGGGCCAACGTCCTGACTTTC
>TRBV6-5|NA|NA|TRBJ2-2
CASRGVGANTGELFF
TGTGCCAGCAGGGGGGTGGGAGCTAACACCGGGGAGCTGTTTTTT
>TRBV28|NA|NA|TRBJ1-2
CASRTSTNYGYTF
TGTGCCAGCAGGACCTCTACTAACTATGGCTACACCTTC
>TRBV28|NA|TRBD1|TRBJ2-2
CASSAHRGLLGGELFF
TGTGCCAGCAGTGCCCACAGGGGGCTTTTAGGCGGGGAGCTGTTTTTT
>TRBV28|NA|NA|TRBJ2-1
CASSSSAREPFF
TGTGCCAGCAGTTCCAGCGCCCGGGAGCCGTTCTTC
>TRBV27|few|NA|TRBJ2-7
CASSSGSYEQYF
TGTGCCAGCTCGTCCGGCTCCTACGAGCAGTACTTC
>TRBV5-1|NA|NA|TRBJ1-1
CASSLLRGATEAFF
TGCGCCAGCAGCTTGCTACGGGGGGCGACTGAAGCTTTCTTT
>TRBV27|once|NA|TRBJ1-2
CASSSTGNYGYTF
TGTGCCAGCAGTTCGACGGGGAACTATGGCTACACCTTC
>TRBV29-1|NA|NA|TRBJ2-6
CSVAVSGTGANVLTF
TGCAGCGTTGCGGTATCGGGGACTGGGGCCAACGTCCTGACTTTC
>TRBV7-9|NA|NA|TRBJ1-2
CASSLSPPNYGYTF
TGTGCCAGCAGCTTAAGCCCACCTAACTATGGCTACACCTTC
>TRBV29-1|few|NA|TRBJ2-5
CSVETGIETQYF
TGCAGCGTTGAAACAGGGATCGAGACCCAGTACTTC
>TRBV2|NA|NA|TRBJ2-3
CASSAFDPSTDTQYF
TGTGCCAGCAGTGCTTTCGACCCGAGCACAGATACGCAGTATTTT
>TRBV29-1|NA|NA|TRBJ2-2
CSAVREPGELFF
TGCAGCGCTGTGAGGGAACCCGGGGAGCTGTTTTTT
>TRBV5-1|NA|TRBD1|TRBJ1-4
CASSPTGGSEKLFF
TGCGCCAGCAGTCCGACAGGGGGAAGCGAAAAACTGTTTTTT
>TRBV29-1|few|TRBD2|TRBJ2-2
CSASQVGGTGELFF
TGCAGCGCCTCTCAGGTCGGGGGGACCGGGGAGCTGTTTTTT
>TRBV19|NA|NA|TRBJ2-7
CASSGTGLVEQYF
TGTGCCAGTAGTGGAACAGGTCTTGTCGAGCAGTACTTC
>TRBV18|NA|TRBD1|TRBJ2-1
CASQQGTYNEQFF
TGTGCCAGCCAACAGGGGACCTACAATGAGCAGTTCTTC
>TRBV28|few|NA|TRBJ2-5
CASSSQETQYF
TGTGCCAGCAGTTCCCAAGAGACCCAGTACTTC
>TRBV4-1|NA|TRBD2|TRBJ2-7
CASRGHSREVYEQYF
TGCGCCAGCAGGGGTCATTCCCGGGAGGTCTACGAGCAGTACTTC
>TRBV5-1|NA|NA|TRBJ2-7
CASSLRGSYEQYF
TGCGCCAGCAGCTTAAGGGGCTCCTACGAGCAGTACTTC
>TRBV5-1|NA|TRBD1|TRBJ1-1
CASSLAKGAGEAFF
TGCGCCAGCAGCTTGGCCAAGGGGGCCGGTGAAGCTTTCTTT
>TRBV27|NA|TRBD1|TRBJ2-7
CASSLWTGGDEQYF
TGTGCCAGCAGCCTCTGGACAGGGGGCGACGAGCAGTACTTC
>TRBV2|NA|TRBD1|TRBJ1-2
CASSPTGVYGYTF
TGTGCCAGCAGCCCCACAGGGGTCTATGGCTACACCTTC
>TRBV29-1|NA|NA|TRBJ1-5
CSVKVTENQPQHF
TGCAGCGTTAAAGTGACAGAGAATCAGCCCCAGCATTTT
>TRBV18|NA|NA|TRBJ2-7
CASSPRDTYEQYF
TGTGCCAGCTCACCCCGGGACACCTACGAGCAGTACTTC
>TRBV7-9|NA|NA|TRBJ2-1
CASSLAGRLNEQFF
TGTGCCAGCAGCTTGGCAGGGAGGCTCAATGAGCAGTTCTTC
>TRBV6-5|NA|NA|TRBJ2-1
CASSSAPGPWRFF
TGTGCCAGCAGTTCCGCCCCAGGGCCGTGGCGGTTCTTC
>TRBV23-1|NA|NA|TRBJ2-3
CASSHQESSTDTQYF
TGCGCCAGCAGTCACCAAGAGTCTAGCACAGATACGCAGTATTTT
>TRBV25-1|few|NA|TRBJ2-7
CASSGEGREPYEQYF
TGTGCCAGCAGTGGAGAGGGCAGGGAACCCTACGAGCAGTACTTC
>TRBV30|NA|TRBD1|TRBJ1-4
CAWSGQQGSFEKLFF
TGTGCCTGGAGTGGACAACAGGGGAGTTTTGAAAAACTGTTTTTT
>TRBV6-5|NA|TRBD1|TRBJ2-5
CASGPGTGRETQYF
TGTGCCAGCGGACCAGGGACAGGGAGAGAGACCCAGTACTTC
>TRBV30|NA|NA|TRBJ1-5
CAWSIQGNQPQHF
TGTGCCTGGAGCATTCAGGGGAATCAGCCCCAGCATTTT